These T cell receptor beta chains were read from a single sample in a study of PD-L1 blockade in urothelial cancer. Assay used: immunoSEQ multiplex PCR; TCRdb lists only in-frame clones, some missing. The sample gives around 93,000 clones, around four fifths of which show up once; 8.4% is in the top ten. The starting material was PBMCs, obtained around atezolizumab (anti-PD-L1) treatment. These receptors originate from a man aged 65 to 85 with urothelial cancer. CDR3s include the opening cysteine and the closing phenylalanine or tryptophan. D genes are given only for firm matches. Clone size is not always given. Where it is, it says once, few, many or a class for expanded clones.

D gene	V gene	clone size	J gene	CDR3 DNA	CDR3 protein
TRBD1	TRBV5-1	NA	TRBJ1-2	TGCGCCAGCAGCCGGACAGGGGACTCCTATGGCTACACCTTC	CASSRTGDSYGYTF
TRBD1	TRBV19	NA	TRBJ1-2	TGTGCCAGTAGTATAGGACAGGGGAACTATGGCTACACCTTC	CASSIGQGNYGYTF
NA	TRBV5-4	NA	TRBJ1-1	TGTGCCAGCAGCACCTCCAGGGGAAGTCAAACTGAAGCTTTCTTT	CASSTSRGSQTEAFF
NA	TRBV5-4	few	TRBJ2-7	TGTGCCAGCAGCTTGACGGACAGTGCCGACGAGCAGTACTTC	CASSLTDSADEQYF
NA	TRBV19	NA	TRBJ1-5	TGTGCCAGTAGTATGGGGGCACGGCAGCCCCAGCATTTT	CASSMGARQPQHF
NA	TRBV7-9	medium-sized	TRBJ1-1	TGTGCCAGCAGCAGAGAGGCTGAAGCTTTCTTT	CASSREAEAFF
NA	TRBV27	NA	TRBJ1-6	TGTGCCAGCAGTCCCATGGACCAGGGCCAGGGAATGCCCCTCCACTTT	CASSPMDQGQGMPLHF
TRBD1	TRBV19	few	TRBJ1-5	TGTGCCAGTAGTATTTTGGAGGGACAGGAGACCAATCAGCCCCAGCATTTT	CASSILEGQETNQPQHF
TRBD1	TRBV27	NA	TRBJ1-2	TGTGCCAGCAGCAGGGACAGGGGTCTGGGCTACACCTTC	CASSRDRGLGYTF
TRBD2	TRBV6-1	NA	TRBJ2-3	TGTGCCAGCAGTGAAGCGCTAGCGGGGACTAGCACAGATACGCAGTATTTT	CASSEALAGTSTDTQYF
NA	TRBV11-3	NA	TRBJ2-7	TGTGCCAGCAGCTTAGAGGGGCCGAGTGAGCAGTACTTC	CASSLEGPSEQYF